A single T cell receptor beta chain is shown here with its context. Its target is not known. The CDR3 length is 17 residues. CDR1 LNHDA and CDR2 SQIVND come from the germline V gene (reference sequence). Trimming cost V 2 bases and J 1 base; bases outside gene matches: 9. This record belongs to a study of CD8 T cells in ankylosing spondylitis. General observations from the study: Past research had described some motif variants in reactive arthritis synovial fluid and blood. One TCR beta motif, made up of under ten highly homologous variants, appeared characteristic of ankylosing spondylitis blood. Clones that were linked to disease were CD8+ and were relatively rare in peripheral blood. Reported data indicate significant enrichment of disease-linked clones within matched ankylosing spondylitis synovial fluid.

Molecular-barcoded quantitative 5'-RACE produced these TCR beta libraries. MiXCR was run by TCRdb on the 5' RACE reads, yielding one entry per CDR3 protein. The table has roughly 300,000 distinct CDR3 sequences, approximately 8.2% seen once. This TCR was sampled from a male donor with ankylosing spondylitis. The chain employs TRBV19 and TRBJ2-7; 9 bases are shared with TRBD2. Material for sequencing was blood, either unsorted or a sorted T cell fraction (not recorded which). The DNA of the CDR3 is TGTGCCAGTAGTATAAGACTAGCGGTTGGACAATCCTACGAGCAGTACTTC. It is translated as CASSIRLAVGQSYEQYF.